The clone carrying this T cell receptor beta chain was seen only a few times. Antigen: not known. The data belong to a study of T cell repertoires in cytomegalovirus infection. Study summary: Shared public TCR beta signatures pointed to both CMV infection and a matching HLA type. Notes on the study in general: In two of eight donors, the top clonotype was HLA-C-restricted CMV-specific.

The germline CDR1 and CDR2 sequences are MNHEY and SMNVEV (reference sequence). The germline V and J ends were trimmed by 4 bases and 12 bases, with 25 bases remaining between them. This CDR3 spans 16 amino acids. TCRdb reprocessed the reads with MiXCR, giving one entry per CDR3 protein. The repertoire holds about 7,500 distinct CDR3 sequences, 45% to 60% seen once, with roughly four fifths in the top ten. The J gene is TRBJ2-1, the V gene TRBV27; perhaps TRBD1 as D (5 bases). Sample: PBMCs, sequenced either directly or after in vitro stimulation (not recorded which). The sequence derives from a human donor in good health (CMV status not recorded). Some clones in this sample may be carry-over from other donors' samples. CDR3: CASSSPVGHRPPMQFF. In DNA, the CDR3 is TGTGCCAGCAGTTCCCCGGTCGGCCACAGGCCCCCTATGCAGTTCTTC.